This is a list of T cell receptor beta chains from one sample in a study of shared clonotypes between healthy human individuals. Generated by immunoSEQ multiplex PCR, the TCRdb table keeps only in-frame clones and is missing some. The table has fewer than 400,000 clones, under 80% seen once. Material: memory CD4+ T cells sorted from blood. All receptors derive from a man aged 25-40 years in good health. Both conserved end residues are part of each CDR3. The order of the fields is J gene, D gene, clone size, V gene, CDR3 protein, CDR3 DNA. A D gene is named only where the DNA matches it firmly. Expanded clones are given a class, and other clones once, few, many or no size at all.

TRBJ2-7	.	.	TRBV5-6	CASSLGSGRNHEQYF	TGTGCCAGCAGCTTGGGGTCGGGAAGAAACCACGAGCAGTACTTC
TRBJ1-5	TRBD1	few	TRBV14	CASSPTGDNQPQHF	TGTGCCAGCAGCCCTACAGGGGACAATCAGCCCCAGCATTTT
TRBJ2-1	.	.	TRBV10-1	CASSVQRASYNEQFF	TGCGCCAGCAGTGTCCAGCGGGCCTCCTACAATGAGCAGTTCTTC
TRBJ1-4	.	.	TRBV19	CASSIPPWGEKLFF	TGTGCCAGTAGTATACCCCCCTGGGGTGAAAAACTGTTTTTT
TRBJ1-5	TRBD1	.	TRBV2	CASSPGGGINQPQHF	TGTGCCAGCAGCCCGGGAGGGGGCATCAATCAGCCCCAGCATTTT
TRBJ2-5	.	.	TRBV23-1	CASSLRGEKETQYF	TGCGCCAGCAGTCTTAGAGGGGAGAAGGAGACCCAGTACTTC
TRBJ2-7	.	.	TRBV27	CASSGRTSSYEQYF	TGTGCCAGCAGCGGGCGGACGAGCTCCTACGAGCAGTACTTC
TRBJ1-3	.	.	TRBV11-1	CASSFGITSSGNTIYF	TGTGCCAGCAGCTTTGGGATCACAAGCTCTGGAAACACCATATATTTT
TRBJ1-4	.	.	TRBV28	CASSSRDGINEKLFF	TGTGCCAGCAGTTCTAGAGACGGGATTAATGAAAAACTGTTTTTT
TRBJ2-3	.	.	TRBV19	CASSMPPRDTQYF	TGTGCCAGTAGTATGCCGCCGCGAGATACGCAGTATTTT
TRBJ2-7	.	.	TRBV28	CASRVPHPDRPGSPYEQYF	TGTGCCAGCAGAGTGCCTCATCCCGACCGGCCCGGGTCTCCCTACGAGCAGTACTTC
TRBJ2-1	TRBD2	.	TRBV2	CARKTVGLAGGSYNEQFF	TGTGCCAGGAAAACGGTGGGACTAGCGGGAGGCTCCTACAATGAGCAGTTCTTC
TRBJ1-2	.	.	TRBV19	CASSWSYYGYTF	TGTGCCAGTAGTTGGAGTTACTATGGCTACACCTTC
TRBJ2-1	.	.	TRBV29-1	CSVESRGEQFF	TGCAGCGTTGAAAGCAGGGGCGAGCAGTTCTTC
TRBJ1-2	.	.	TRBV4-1	CASSQVGRRSRNGYTF	TGCGCCAGCAGCCAAGTGGGTCGACGGTCGCGAAATGGCTACACCTTC
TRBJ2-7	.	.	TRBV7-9	CASSLRTGLYEQYF	TGTGCCAGCAGCTTAAGGACGGGCTTATACGAGCAGTACTTC
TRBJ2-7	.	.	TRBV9	CASSVGTNSYEQYF	TGTGCCAGCAGCGTAGGGACCAACTCCTACGAGCAGTACTTC
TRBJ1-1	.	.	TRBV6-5	CASGLGGWDTEAFF	TGTGCCAGCGGGCTGGGTGGCTGGGACACTGAAGCTTTCTTT
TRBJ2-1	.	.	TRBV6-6	CASSYPGNEQFF	TGTGCCAGCAGTTATCCGGGGAATGAGCAGTTCTTC
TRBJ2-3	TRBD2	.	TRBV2	CASRPRGLAADTQYF	TGTGCCAGCAGACCCCGAGGACTAGCTGCAGATACGCAGTATTTT
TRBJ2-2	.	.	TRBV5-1	CASSFKDTGELFF	TGCGCCAGCAGCTTCAAGGACACCGGGGAGCTGTTTTTT
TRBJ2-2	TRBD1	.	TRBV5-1	CASSHGQANTGELFF	TGCGCCAGCAGCCACGGACAGGCAAACACCGGGGAGCTGTTTTTT
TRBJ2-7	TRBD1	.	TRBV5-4	CASSTPGQGKEQYF	TGTGCCAGCAGCACACCGGGACAGGGGAAGGAGCAGTACTTC
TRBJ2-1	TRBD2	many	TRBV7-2	CASSLAGGTEQFF	TGTGCCAGCAGCTTGGCGGGAGGGACTGAGCAGTTCTTC
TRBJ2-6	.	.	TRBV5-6	CASSLSIVGATSGANVLTF	TGTGCCAGCAGCTTGTCGATTGTGGGGGCAACCTCTGGGGCCAACGTCCTGACTTTC
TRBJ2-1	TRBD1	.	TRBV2	CASNPGQGRWNEQFF	TGTGCCAGCAATCCGGGACAGGGAAGGTGGAATGAGCAGTTCTTC
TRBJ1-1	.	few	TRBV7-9	CASSHSSTVGAFF	TGTGCCAGCAGCCACTCATCGACAGTGGGAGCTTTCTTT
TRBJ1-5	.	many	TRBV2	CASSSLRAIPGQPQHF	TGTGCCAGCAGTTCGCTAAGGGCCATACCTGGTCAGCCCCAGCATTTT